The sequence of this T cell receptor beta chain was determined in a study of blood T cell repertoires in COVID-19. Study-level information: COVID-19 samples collected from the United States, Italy and Spain covered acute and convalescent phases.

Patients at the Seattle site were enrolled during active infection and followed longitudinally. As originally analysed: Estimation of nucleated cell counts was performed using reference gene primer amplification. Libraries were prepared by immunoSEQ multiplex PCR; TCRdb keeps only in-frame clonotypes and omits some of them. The D gene and trimming were derived from the DNA, and the V and J assignments and clone size from that table. Of over 70,000 clones listed, 91% are singletons. V was cut by 3 bases and J by 5 bases, with 14 bases left in between. The length of the CDR3 is 15 residues. Germline V gene sequence: CDR1 SGHVS, CDR2 FNYEAQ.

Sequencing used peripheral blood. The J gene is TRBJ2-1, the V gene TRBV7-6, with D possibly TRBD2 on 5 matching bases. The sequence was obtained from a middle-aged man with COVID-19, enrolled during active disease. The DNA of the CDR3 is TGTGCCAGCAGCTTGGCCCAGCGGCCAAACAATGAGCAGTTCTTC. It specifies CASSLAQRPNNEQFF.